Reported below is one TCR beta chain. Its target is unknown. It was RNA transcripts that yielded the amplified TCR beta CDR3 regions. An initial round of RT-PCR targeting the TCR CDR3 relied on the HTBI primer set. TCRdb re-analysed the multiplex PCR reads in MiXCR, keeping a single row per CDR3 protein. The repertoire holds 490,000 or so distinct CDR3 sequences, with 46% as singletons. The entry originates in a study of T cells in Graves' hyperthyroidism and ophthalmopathy. Overall study findings and caveats: Most clonotypes that expanded in the thyroid above 0.001 also showed up in blood. A median 6.5 months before onset, the model predicted ophthalmopathy. Classification by a 13 V-J model distinguished ophthalmopathy from stable hyperthyroidism.

Used for diagnoses were clinical symptoms, serum thyroxine and TRAb, thyroid ultrasound and orbital computed tomography. Looked up from germline, CDR1 is SEHNR and CDR2 is FQNEAQ (reference sequence). CDR3 length: 14 residues. Trimming took 8 bases from V and 5 from J; bases not matched to a gene: 11. This sequence originates from an adult woman with Graves' disease, either hyperthyroidism or ophthalmopathy (not recorded which). The V gene is TRBV7-9, the J gene TRBJ2-5; 7 positions match TRBD1. Material: peripheral blood or thyroid tissue (not recorded which). This CDR3 is CASGSGTVEETQYF. The DNA for the CDR3 is TGTGCCAGCGGCTCCGGGACAGTGGAGGAGACCCAGTACTTC. Full variable domain (rest looked up from reference TRBV7-9 and TRBJ2-5): DTGVSQNPRHKITKRGQNVTFRCDPISEHNRLYWYRQTLGQGPEFLTYFQNEAQLEKSRLLSDRFSAERPKGSFSTLEIQRTEQGDSAMYLCASGSGTVEETQYFGPGTRLLVL.